These T cell receptor beta chains were read from a single sample in a study of blood T cell repertoires in COVID-19. Profiled with immunoSEQ multiplex PCR; TCRdb holds only in-frame clones, not every one. The sample includes 200,000 to 250,000 clones, around 86% of them seen just once. The specimen was PBMCs or T cells enriched from blood (not recorded which). Receptors were obtained from a woman aged 40 to 55 with acute COVID-19. CDR3s include the opening cysteine and the closing phenylalanine or tryptophan. D genes are given only for firm matches. Only part of the rows carry a size: once, few, many, or a class if the clone is expanded.

>TRBD1|TRBJ1-2|-|TRBV5-1
TGCGCCCCCGAGCCCTTGGGACAGAAGAGAAAGAACTATGGCTACACCTTC
CAPEPLGQKRKNYGYTF
>TRBD1|TRBJ2-3|-|TRBV5-1
TGCGCCAGCGAACCGGGACAGACCTCCACAGATACGCAGTATTTT
CASEPGQTSTDTQYF
>TRBD1|TRBJ1-2|-|TRBV27
TGTGCCAGCAGTGCTAGTGGGCCGGACAGGCTCCCCTATGGCTACACCTTC
CASSASGPDRLPYGYTF
>-|TRBJ2-1|-|TRBV2
TGTGCCAGCAGCCCTACGATGAGCTCCTACAATGAGCAGTTCTTC
CASSPTMSSYNEQFF
>TRBD1|TRBJ1-1|-|TRBV27
TGTGCCAGCAGTAGGACAGGGTTAGGCACTGAAGCTTTCTTT
CASSRTGLGTEAFF
>-|TRBJ1-2|-|TRBV2
TGTGCCAGCCAAGACTGGGAGCCACCTAACTATGGCTACACCTTC
CASQDWEPPNYGYTF
>-|TRBJ2-2|-|TRBV2
TGTGCCAGCAGACAGGACAACACCGGGGAGCTGTTTTTT
CASRQDNTGELFF
>TRBD2|TRBJ2-2|-|TRBV11-3
TGTGCCAGCAGCTCGGGCCTAGCGGGCACGAACACCGGGGAGCTGTTTTTT
CASSSGLAGTNTGELFF
>TRBD2|TRBJ2-7|-|TRBV27
TGTGCCAGCAGTTTATCCAAACTAGCGGGGGGCAGCTCCTACGAGCAGTACTTC
CASSLSKLAGGSSYEQYF
>-|TRBJ1-2|-|TRBV2
TGTGCCAGCAGTGAACGCCCATTCGCGGGCTACACCTTC
CASSERPFAGYTF
>-|TRBJ1-2|-|TRBV20-1
TGCATCCCCCGGGTCTCCTATGGCTACACCTTC
CIPRVSYGYTF
>TRBD2|TRBJ2-2|-|TRBV7-3
TGTGCCAGCAGAGCGGGGGAATGGTCCGGGGAGCTGTTTTTT
CASRAGEWSGELFF
>TRBD1|TRBJ2-7|-|TRBV6-2/TRBV6-3
TGTGCCAGCAGCCCTATATTCTCTGGACAGGGTCCTTACGAGCAGTACTTC
CASSPIFSGQGPYEQYF
>TRBD2|TRBJ2-6|-|TRBV11-2
TGTGCCAGCAGCTCGATTAGGGAGGGTGGGGCCAACGTCCTGACTTTC
CASSSIREGGANVLTF
>TRBD1|TRBJ1-5|-|TRBV7-9
TGTGCCAGCAGCTCCGCCGGGACAGGGGCCGCCCAGCATTTT
CASSSAGTGAAQHF
>TRBD1|TRBJ1-2|few|TRBV7-9
TGTGCCAGCAGCTTTGGAGGGGGCGATGGCTACACCTTC
CASSFGGGDGYTF
>TRBD1|TRBJ1-1|once|TRBV19
TGTGCCAGTAGTCTCAGACAGGGGGGCACTGAAGCTTTCTTT
CASSLRQGGTEAFF
>-|TRBJ1-3|-|TRBV19
TGTGCCAGTAGTATAGAAAGCGGGCCCTCTGGAAACACCATATATTTT
CASSIESGPSGNTIYF
>-|TRBJ1-1|-|TRBV5-8
TGTGCCAGCAGGGGCGATGGGACACGGATGAACACTGAAGCTTTCTTT
CASRGDGTRMNTEAFF
>-|TRBJ2-6|-|TRBV6-5
TGTGCCACCCAGGAGGCTGGGGCCAACGTCCTGACTTTC
CATQEAGANVLTF
>-|TRBJ1-2|-|TRBV30
TGTGCCTGGAGTGACAGAAACTATGGCTACACCTTC
CAWSDRNYGYTF
>-|TRBJ1-4|-|TRBV5-4
TGTGCCAGCAGCTTGGAGCCAGGGGAAGAAAAACTGTTTTTT
CASSLEPGEEKLFF
>-|TRBJ1-1|few|TRBV5-1
TGCGCCAGCAGCTTGGCGGTGCTGAACACTGAAGCTTTCTTT
CASSLAVLNTEAFF
>TRBD1|TRBJ2-3|-|TRBV29-1
TGCAGCGTTCGCTTGGGACAGGAGGCAGGTTTT
CSVRLGQEAGF
>-|TRBJ1-1|-|TRBV12-3/TRBV12-4
TGTGCCAGCAGTTTAGCGGGAGGCGCTGAAGCTTTCTTT
CASSLAGGAEAFF
>TRBD1|TRBJ2-3|-|TRBV5-1
TGCGCCAGCAGCTTGCTCCCCACAGGGGTTGCCACAGATACGCAGTATTTT
CASSLLPTGVATDTQYF
>TRBD1|TRBJ1-2|-|TRBV27
TGTGCCAGCAGATCTACAGGGGACTATGGCTACACCTTC
CASRSTGDYGYTF
>TRBD1|TRBJ1-2|-|TRBV16
TGTGCCAGCAGCCCCTCGAGCTCAGGGACAGGGGCTAACTATGGCTACACCTTC
CASSPSSSGTGANYGYTF
>-|TRBJ1-4|-|TRBV5-4
TGTGCCAGCAGCGCACAGGCCTCAACTAATGAAAAACTGTTTTTT
CASSAQASTNEKLFF
>TRBD2|TRBJ2-3|-|TRBV6-2/TRBV6-3
TGTGCCAGCAGTTACTTTCTAGCGGGGGGGACTAGCACAGATACGCAGTATTTT
CASSYFLAGGTSTDTQYF
>-|TRBJ1-3|-|TRBV19
TGTGCCAGTTCAACAGGCGGAAACACCATATATTTT
CASSTGGNTIYF
>-|TRBJ1-2|-|TRBV4-1
TGCGCCAGCAGCCCGGGCGGACAGACTAACTATGGCTACACCTTC
CASSPGGQTNYGYTF
>-|TRBJ1-1|-|TRBV2
TGTGCCAGCAGTGAATATGGAGGGCTCATGAACACTGAAGCTTTCTTT
CASSEYGGLMNTEAFF
>TRBD1|TRBJ1-1|once|TRBV27
TGTGCCAGCAGTCCTAGACAGGGGGCTGAAGCTTTCTTT
CASSPRQGAEAFF
>-|TRBJ1-2|-|TRBV19
TGTGCCAGTAGTCCTAGGGGGAATGGCTACACCTTC
CASSPRGNGYTF
>TRBD2|TRBJ2-7|-|TRBV2
TGTGCCAGCAGTGACACTAGCGGGGACTTCCATTATCCCTACGAGCAGTACTTC
CASSDTSGDFHYPYEQYF
>-|TRBJ1-6|-|TRBV2
TGTGCCAGCAGTGAAGGTATTCGGCCGGAGGGGTCCAATTCACCCCTCCACTTT
CASSEGIRPEGSNSPLHF
>-|TRBJ1-1|-|TRBV10-2
TGCGCCAGCAGTGACGAAGGGGCGCCGAACACTGAAGCTTTCTTT
CASSDEGAPNTEAFF
>TRBD2|TRBJ2-7|-|TRBV27
TGTGCCAGCAGTTTTTGGACTAGCGGGGGCCTATCGAGGGAGCAGTACTTC
CASSFWTSGGLSREQYF
>TRBD1|TRBJ2-2|-|TRBV15
TGTGCCACCAGCAGAGCACTAGGGACAGTAAACACCGGGGAGCTGTTTTTT
CATSRALGTVNTGELFF
>-|TRBJ1-1|-|TRBV5-1
TGCGCCAGCAGCTCGGGTTCTTCGTCGAACACTGAAGCTTTCTTT
CASSSGSSSNTEAFF
>TRBD1|TRBJ1-2|-|TRBV24-1
TGTGCCACCAGTGTCCGGGACAGCCACAACTATGGCTACACCTTC
CATSVRDSHNYGYTF
>-|TRBJ1-4|-|TRBV2
TGTGCCAGCAGTGAGTGGGGTGCGGGTGAAAAACTGTTTTTT
CASSEWGAGEKLFF
>-|TRBJ1-5|-|TRBV28
TGTGCCAGCAGTCGGGAAAATCAGCCCCAGCATTTT
CASSRENQPQHF